This record looks at one TCR beta chain sequence and its context. No antigen is known for it. As to treatment: about 20 received Ad26.COV2.S at low or high dose, single or two shots; 5 received placebo; per-sample allocation not given. Material that was analyzed had been drawn on day 63 after the first vaccine or placebo injection. These data come from a study of Ad26.COV2.S vaccination and SARS-CoV-2 variants. Study results and limitations: Substantial response breadth was reportedly seen for spike-specific CD8+ and CD4+ T cells after vaccination. Researchers cautioned that TCR breadth and depth analyses may have underestimated total T cell responses.

The CDR3 spans 14 residues. Germline V CDR1 and CDR2: MNHEY, SVGEGT. Trimming removed 2 bases from V and 6 bases from J, with 14 bases in between. The assay was immunoSEQ multiplex PCR, and TCRdb's table has in-frame clones only and misses some. The table includes roughly 400,000 clones, roughly 90% detected once. The rearrangement links TRBV6-2 or TRBV6-3 to TRBJ2-7; no clear D. The source material was peripheral blood, sampled in a trial of Ad26.COV2.S vaccine versus placebo. This TCR came from a person between 18 and 60 years old who received the Ad26.COV2.S COVID-19 vaccine or a placebo. The chain's CDR3 is CASSYRARSLEQYF. The CDR3 DNA reads TGTGCCAGCAGTTACCGGGCCCGCTCCCTCGAGCAGTACTTC.